This section outlines one TCR beta chain sequence together with its context. Followed longitudinally, the Seattle patients had been enrolled during active infection. The data stem from a study of blood T cell repertoires in COVID-19. Study-level information: The United States, Italy and Spain provided the acute and convalescent COVID-19 samples. The analysed material was cDNA or gDNA that came from T cells, B-cell-depleted T cells, or PBMCs.

Here immunoSEQ multiplex PCR was the method, and the copy in TCRdb shows in-frame clones only, minus some. The sample lists tens of thousands of clones, roughly nine tenths occurring once. This sequence originates from a man in his forties or fifties with COVID-19, enrolled during active disease. Sequences were obtained from peripheral blood.

The CDR3 is CASSQAQGKTEAFF. CDR3 bases: TGTGCCAGCAGCCAGGCGCAGGGGAAGACTGAAGCTTTCTTT. The chain couples TRBV3-1 (or the pseudogene TRBV3-2) to TRBJ1-1, with TRBD1 as a possible D gene (6 bases). With 3 bases removed from V and 5 bases from J, the gap between germline ends came to 13 bases. The CDR3 has 14 amino acids. Germline V lookup: CDR1 LGHDT, CDR2 YNNKEL (reference sequence).